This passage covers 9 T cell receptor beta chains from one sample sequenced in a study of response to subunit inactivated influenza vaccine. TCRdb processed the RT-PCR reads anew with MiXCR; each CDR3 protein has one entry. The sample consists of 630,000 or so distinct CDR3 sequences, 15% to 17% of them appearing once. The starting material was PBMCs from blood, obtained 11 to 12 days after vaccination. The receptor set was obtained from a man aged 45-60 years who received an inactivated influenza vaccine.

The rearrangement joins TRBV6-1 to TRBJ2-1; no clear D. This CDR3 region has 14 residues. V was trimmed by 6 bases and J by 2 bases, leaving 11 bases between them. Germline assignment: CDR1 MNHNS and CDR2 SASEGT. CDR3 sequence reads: CASSRHPAYNEQFF. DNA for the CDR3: TGTGCCAGCAGCAGACACCCTGCCTACAATGAGCAGTTCTTC.

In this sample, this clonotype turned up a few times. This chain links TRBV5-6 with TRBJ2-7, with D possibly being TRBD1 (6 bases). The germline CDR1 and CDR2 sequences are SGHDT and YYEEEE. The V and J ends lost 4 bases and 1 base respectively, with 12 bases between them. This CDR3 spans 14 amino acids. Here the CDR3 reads CASSRGQNSYEQYF. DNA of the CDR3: TGTGCCAGCAGCCGAGGACAGAATTCCTACGAGCAGTACTTC. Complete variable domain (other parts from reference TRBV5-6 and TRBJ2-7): DAGVTQSPTHLIKTRGQQVTLRCSPKSGHDTVSWYQQALGQGPQFIFQYYEEEERQRGNFPDRFSGHQFPNYSSELNVNALLLGDSALYLCASSRGQNSYEQYFGPGTRLTVT.

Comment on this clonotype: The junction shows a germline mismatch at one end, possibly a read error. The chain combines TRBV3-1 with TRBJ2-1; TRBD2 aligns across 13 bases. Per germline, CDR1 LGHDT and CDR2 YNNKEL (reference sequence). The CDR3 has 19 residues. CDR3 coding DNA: TGCTCCAGCAGGTCCTGGACTAGCGGGGGCGAATCGTCCTACAATGAGCAGTTCTTC. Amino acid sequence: CSSRSWTSGGESSYNEQFF.

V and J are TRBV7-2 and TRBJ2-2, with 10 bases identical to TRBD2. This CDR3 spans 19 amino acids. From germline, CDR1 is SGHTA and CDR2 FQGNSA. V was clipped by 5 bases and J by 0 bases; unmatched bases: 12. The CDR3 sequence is CASSITTSGRSPNTGELFF. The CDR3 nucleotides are TGTGCCAGCAGCATAACGACTAGCGGGCGGTCCCCGAACACCGGGGAGCTGTTTTTT.

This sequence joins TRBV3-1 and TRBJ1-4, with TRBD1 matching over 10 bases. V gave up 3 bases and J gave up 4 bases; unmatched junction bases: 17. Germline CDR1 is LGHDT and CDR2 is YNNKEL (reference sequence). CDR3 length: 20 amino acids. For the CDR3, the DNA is TGTGCCAGCAGCCATGGTAGACAGGGGGCGCGAGGCCCTGGTAATGAAAAACTGTTTTTT. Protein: CASSHGRQGARGPGNEKLFF.

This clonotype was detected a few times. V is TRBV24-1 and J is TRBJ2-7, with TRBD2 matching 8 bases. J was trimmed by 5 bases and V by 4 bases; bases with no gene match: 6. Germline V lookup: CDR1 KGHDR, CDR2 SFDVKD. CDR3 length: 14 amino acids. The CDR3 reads CATSEAGGGHEQYF. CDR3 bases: TGTGCCACCAGTGAGGCGGGAGGAGGCCACGAGCAGTACTTC.

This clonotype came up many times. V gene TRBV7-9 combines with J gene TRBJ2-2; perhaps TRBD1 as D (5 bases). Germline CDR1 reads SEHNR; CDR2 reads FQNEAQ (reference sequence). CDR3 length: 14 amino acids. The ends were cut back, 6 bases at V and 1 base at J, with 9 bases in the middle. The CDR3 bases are TGTGCCAGCAGTCCCGGACAGAACACCGGGGAGCTGTTTTTT. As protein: CASSPGQNTGELFF.

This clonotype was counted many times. Here the CDR3 DNA reads TGCGCCAGCAGCCAAGGGTTGGATCAGCCCCAGCATTTT. It specifies CASSQGLDQPQHF. The rearrangement links TRBV4-3 to TRBJ1-5; no reliable D call. Trimming removed 1 base from V and 5 bases from J, with 6 bases in between. CDR1 is LGHNA, CDR2 YSLEER, per germline. This CDR3 has 13 residues.

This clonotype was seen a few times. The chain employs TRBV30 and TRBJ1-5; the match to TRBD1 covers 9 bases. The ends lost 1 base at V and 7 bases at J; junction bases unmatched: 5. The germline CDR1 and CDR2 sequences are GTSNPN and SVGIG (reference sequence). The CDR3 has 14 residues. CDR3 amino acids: CAWSATGGVQPQHF. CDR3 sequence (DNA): TGTGCCTGGAGTGCCACAGGGGGCGTGCAGCCCCAGCATTTT.